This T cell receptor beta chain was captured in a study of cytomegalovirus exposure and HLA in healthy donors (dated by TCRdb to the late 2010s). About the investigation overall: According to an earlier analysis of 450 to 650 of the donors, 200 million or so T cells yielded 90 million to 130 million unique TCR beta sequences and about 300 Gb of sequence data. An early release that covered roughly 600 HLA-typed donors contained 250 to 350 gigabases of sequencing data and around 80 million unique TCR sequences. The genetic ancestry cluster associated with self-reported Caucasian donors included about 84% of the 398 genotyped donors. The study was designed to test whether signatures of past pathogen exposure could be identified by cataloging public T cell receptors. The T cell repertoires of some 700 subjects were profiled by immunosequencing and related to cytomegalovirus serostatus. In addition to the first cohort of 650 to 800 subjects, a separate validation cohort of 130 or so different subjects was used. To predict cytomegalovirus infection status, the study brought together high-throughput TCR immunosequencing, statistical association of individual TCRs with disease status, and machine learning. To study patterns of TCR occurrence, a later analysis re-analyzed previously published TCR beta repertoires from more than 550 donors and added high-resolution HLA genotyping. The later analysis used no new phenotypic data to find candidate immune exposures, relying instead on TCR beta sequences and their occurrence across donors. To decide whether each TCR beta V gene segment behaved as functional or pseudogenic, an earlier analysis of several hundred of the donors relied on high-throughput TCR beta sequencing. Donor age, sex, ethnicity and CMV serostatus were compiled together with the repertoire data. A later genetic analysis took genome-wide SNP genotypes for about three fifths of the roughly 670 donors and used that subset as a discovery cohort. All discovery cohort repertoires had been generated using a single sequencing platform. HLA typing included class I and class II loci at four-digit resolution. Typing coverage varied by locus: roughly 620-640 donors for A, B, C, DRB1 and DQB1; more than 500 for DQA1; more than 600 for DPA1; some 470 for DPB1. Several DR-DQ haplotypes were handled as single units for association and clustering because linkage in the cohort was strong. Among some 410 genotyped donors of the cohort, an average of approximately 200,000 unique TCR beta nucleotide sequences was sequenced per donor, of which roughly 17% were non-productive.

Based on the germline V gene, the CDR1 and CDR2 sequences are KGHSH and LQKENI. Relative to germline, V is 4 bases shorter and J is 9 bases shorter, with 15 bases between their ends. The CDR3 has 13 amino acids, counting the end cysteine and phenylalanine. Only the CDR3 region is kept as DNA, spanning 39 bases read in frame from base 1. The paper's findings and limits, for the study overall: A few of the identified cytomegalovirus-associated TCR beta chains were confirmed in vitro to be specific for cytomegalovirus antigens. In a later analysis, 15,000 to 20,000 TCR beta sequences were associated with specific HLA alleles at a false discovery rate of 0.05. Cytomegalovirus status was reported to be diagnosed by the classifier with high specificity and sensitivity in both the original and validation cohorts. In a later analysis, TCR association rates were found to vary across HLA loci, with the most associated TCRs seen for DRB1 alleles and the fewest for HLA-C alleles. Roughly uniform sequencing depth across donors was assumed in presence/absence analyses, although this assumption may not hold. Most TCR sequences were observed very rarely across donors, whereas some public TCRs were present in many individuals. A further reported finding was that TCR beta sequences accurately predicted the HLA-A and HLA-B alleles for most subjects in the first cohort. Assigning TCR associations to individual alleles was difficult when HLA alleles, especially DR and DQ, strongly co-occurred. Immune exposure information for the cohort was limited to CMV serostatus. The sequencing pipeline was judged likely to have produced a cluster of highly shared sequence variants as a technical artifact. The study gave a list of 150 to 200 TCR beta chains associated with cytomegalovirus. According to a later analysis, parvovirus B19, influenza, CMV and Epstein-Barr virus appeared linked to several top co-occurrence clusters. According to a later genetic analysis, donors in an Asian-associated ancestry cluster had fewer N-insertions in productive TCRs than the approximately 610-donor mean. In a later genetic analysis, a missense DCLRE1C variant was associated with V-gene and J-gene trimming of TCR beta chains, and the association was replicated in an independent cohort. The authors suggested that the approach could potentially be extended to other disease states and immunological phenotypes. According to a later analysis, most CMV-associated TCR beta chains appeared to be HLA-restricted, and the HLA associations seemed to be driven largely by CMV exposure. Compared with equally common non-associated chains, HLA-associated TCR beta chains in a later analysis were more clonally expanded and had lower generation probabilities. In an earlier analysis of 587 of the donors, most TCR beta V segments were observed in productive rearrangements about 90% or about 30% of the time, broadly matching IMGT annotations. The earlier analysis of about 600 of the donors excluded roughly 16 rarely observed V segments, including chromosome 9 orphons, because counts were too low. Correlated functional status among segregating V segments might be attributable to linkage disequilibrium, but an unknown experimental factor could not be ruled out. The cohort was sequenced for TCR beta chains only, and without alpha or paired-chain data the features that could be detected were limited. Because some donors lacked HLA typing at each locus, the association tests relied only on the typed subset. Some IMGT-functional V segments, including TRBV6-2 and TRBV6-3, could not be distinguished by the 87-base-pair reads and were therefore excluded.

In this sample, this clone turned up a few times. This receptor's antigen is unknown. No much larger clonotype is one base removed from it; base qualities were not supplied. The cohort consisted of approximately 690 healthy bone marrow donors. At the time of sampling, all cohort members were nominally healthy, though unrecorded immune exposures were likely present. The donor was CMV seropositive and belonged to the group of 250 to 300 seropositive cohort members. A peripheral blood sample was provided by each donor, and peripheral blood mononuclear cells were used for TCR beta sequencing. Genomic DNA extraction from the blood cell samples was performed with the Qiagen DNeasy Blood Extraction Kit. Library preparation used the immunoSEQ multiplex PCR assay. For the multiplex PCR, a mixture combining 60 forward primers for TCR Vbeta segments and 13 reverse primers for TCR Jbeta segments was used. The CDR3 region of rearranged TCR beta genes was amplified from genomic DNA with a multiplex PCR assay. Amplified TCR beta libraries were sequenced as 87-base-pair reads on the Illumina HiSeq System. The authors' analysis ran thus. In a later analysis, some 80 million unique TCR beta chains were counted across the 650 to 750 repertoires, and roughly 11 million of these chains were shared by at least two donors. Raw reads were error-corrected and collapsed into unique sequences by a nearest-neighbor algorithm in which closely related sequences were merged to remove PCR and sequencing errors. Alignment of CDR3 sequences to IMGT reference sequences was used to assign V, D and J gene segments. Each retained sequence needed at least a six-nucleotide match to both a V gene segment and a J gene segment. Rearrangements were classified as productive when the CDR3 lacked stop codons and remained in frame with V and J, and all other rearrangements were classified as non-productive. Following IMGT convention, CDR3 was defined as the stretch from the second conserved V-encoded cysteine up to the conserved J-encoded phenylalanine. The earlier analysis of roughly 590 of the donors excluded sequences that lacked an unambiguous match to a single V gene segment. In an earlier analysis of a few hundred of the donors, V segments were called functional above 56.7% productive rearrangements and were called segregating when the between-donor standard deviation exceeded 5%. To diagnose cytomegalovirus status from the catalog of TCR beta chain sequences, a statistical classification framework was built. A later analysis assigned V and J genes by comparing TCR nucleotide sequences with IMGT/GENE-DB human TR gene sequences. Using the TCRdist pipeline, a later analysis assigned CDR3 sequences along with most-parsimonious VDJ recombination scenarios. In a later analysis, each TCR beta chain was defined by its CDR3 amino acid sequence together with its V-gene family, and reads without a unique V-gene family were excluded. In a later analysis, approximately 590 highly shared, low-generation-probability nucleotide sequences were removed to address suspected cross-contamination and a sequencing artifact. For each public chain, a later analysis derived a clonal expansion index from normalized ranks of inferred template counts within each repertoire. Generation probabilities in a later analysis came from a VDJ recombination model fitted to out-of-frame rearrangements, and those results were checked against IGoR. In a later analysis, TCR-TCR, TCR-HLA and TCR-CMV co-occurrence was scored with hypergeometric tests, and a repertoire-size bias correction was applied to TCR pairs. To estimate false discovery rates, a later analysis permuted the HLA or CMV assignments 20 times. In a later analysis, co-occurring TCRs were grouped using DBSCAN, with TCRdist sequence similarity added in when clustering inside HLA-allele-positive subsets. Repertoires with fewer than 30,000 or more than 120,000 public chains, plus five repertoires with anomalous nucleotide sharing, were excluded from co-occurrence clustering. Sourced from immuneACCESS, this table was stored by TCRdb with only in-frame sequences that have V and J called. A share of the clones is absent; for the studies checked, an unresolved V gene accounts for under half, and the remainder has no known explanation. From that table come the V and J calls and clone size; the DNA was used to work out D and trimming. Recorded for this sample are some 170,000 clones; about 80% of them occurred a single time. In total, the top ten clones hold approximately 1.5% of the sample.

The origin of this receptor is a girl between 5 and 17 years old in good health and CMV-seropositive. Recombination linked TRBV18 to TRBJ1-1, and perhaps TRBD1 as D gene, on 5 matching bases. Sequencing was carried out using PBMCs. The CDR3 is CASSLQGGNQAFF. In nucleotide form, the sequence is TGTGCCAGCTCACTGCAGGGTGGCAATCAAGCTTTCTTT.